This paragraph covers one TCR beta chain sequence. The target antigen is unknown. Assay used: immunoSEQ multiplex PCR; TCRdb lists only in-frame clones, some missing. This table has about 37,000 clones, approximately 89% appearing once. The V end lost 4 bases, the J end lost 1 base, and 11 bases lay between the germline ends. CDR3 length: 14 amino acids. The germline CDR1 and CDR2 sequences are SGHRS and YFSETQ. Indicated time point: new active TB diagnosis, blood taken before or within 7 days of starting treatment. On average approximately 100,000 T cells per donor were immunosequenced. This sample stems from a study of T cells in tuberculosis. Study observations and caveats: Active tuberculosis patients had shorter CDR3-alpha; the beta difference was nonsignificant. Smaller distances to GMM-specific TCRs suggested their expansion in active tuberculosis.

This material consisted of PBMCs, taken at tuberculosis diagnosis. The chain combines TRBV5-1 with TRBJ1-1; D uncertain. The origin of this receptor is an adult with tuberculosis. The chain's CDR3 is CASSTRNRNTEAFF. The CDR3 coding sequence is TGCGCCAGCAGCACTAGAAACAGGAACACTGAAGCTTTCTTT.